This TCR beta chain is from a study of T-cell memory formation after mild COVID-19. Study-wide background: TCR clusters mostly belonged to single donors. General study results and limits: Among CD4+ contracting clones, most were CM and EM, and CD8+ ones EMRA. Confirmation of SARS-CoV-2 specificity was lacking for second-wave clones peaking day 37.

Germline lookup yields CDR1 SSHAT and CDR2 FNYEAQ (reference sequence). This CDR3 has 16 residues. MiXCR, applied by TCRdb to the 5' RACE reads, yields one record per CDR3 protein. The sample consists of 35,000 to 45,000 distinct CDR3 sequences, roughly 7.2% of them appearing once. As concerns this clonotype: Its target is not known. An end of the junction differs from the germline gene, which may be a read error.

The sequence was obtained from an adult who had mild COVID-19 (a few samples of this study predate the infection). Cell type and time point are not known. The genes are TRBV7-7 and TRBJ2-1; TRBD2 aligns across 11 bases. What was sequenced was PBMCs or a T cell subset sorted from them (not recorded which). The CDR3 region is CASSLEGLADYNEQFF. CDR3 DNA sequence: TGTGCTAGCAGCTTAGAGGGACTAGCGGACTACAATGAGCAGTTCTTC.